This T cell receptor beta chain derives from a study of blood T cells in healthy people across ages. The CDR3 totals 13 residues. Germline lookup yields CDR1 MNHEY and CDR2 SMNVEV (reference sequence). This clonotype has more than one count but fewer than ten. A read error may produce the germline difference seen at one junction end. The second PCR ran about 6 to 12 cycles with a sample-barcoded 5' primer and J-beta primers. MiXCR, applied by TCRdb to the 5' RACE reads, yields one record per CDR3 protein. The sample yields approximately 820,000 distinct CDR3 sequences, under 45% seen once. The chain links TRBV27 to TRBJ2-5; no clear D gene. Sequenced input: blood. The TCR was taken from a man between 60 and 70 years old in good health. CDR3 sequence reads: CASSVSMLETQYF. The CDR3 DNA sequence: TGTGCCAGCAGTGTATCGATGCTCGAGACCCAGTACTTC.